This T cell receptor beta chain stems from a study of neurological immune-mediated disorders. The study's findings and limits: The study found no CDR3 amino acid sequences shared by expanded clones across subjects, suggesting private repertoires in all groups.

From the 5' RACE reads, TCRdb called clonotypes with MiXCR, one entry per CDR3 protein. This sample has approximately 38,000 distinct CDR3 sequences, with roughly 11% found just once. Per germline, CDR1 SNHLY and CDR2 FYNNEI. The germline V and J ends were trimmed by 0 bases and 0 bases, with 14 bases remaining between them. The CDR3 consists of 17 residues. This clonotype was observed many times. Its target is unknown. The TCR comes from a woman aged 25 to 45 with HTLV-1-associated myelopathy (HAM/TSP). The V gene is TRBV2, the J gene TRBJ1-2, with no clear D. The sequenced material came from CD4+ T cells from blood. CDR3 residues: CASSEARSGRANYGYTF. The CDR3 region has the DNA TGTGCCAGCAGTGAAGCGCGAAGCGGCAGAGCTAACTATGGCTACACCTTC.